This T cell receptor (beta chain) derives from a study of blood T cell repertoires in COVID-19. Original analysis: Quantification of nucleated cells was approximated via reference gene primer amplification. The table came from immunoSEQ multiplex PCR; TCRdb's copy has only in-frame clones and leaves some out. That table gives V, J and clone size, and the DNA gave D and trimming. The top ten hold 2% to 3% of the sample, which has under 250,000 clones, approximately 86% seen once. The junction had 5 bases not matched to a gene; V was cut back by 4 bases and J by 6 bases. This CDR3 contains 15 residues. The germline gives CDR1 MNHEY, CDR2 SMNVEV (reference sequence).

This receptor was taken from a woman aged 25 to 39 with acute COVID-19. The J gene is TRBJ2-1, the V gene TRBV27, with 11 bases that match TRBD2. Sequencing was done on a sample of PBMCs or T cells enriched from blood (not recorded which). The CDR3 nucleotides read TGTGCCAGCAGTTACACTAGCGGGGGTTTCAATGAGCAGTTCTTC. Encoded protein: CASSYTSGGFNEQFF.